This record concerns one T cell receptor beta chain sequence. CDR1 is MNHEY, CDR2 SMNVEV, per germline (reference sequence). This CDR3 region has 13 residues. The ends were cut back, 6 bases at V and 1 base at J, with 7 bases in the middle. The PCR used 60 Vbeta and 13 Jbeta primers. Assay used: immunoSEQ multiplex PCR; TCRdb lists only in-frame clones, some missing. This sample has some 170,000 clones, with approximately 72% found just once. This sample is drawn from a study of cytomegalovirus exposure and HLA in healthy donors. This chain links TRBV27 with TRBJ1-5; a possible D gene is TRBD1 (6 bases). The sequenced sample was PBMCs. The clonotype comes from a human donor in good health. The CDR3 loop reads CASSTGSNQPQHF. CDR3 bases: TGTGCCAGCAGCACAGGGAGCAATCAGCCCCAGCATTTT.